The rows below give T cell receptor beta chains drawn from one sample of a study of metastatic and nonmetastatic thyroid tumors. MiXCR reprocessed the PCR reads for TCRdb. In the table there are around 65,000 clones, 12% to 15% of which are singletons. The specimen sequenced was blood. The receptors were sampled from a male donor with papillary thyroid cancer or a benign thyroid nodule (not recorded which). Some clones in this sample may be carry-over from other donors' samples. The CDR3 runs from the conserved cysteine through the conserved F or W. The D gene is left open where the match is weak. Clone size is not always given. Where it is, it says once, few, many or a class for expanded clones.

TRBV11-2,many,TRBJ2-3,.,TGTGCCAGCAGCTTAGATGGGGGGCTTTTGGGGGGCACAGATACGCAGTATTTT,CASSLDGGLLGGTDTQYF
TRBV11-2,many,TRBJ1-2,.,TGTGCCAGCAGTTTGGAATCCGGGGGCATAGGCTATGGCTACACCTTC,CASSLESGGIGYGYTF
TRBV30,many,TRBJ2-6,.,TGTGCCTGGACCTACTATTCTGGGGCCAACGTCCTGACTTTC,CAWTYYSGANVLTF
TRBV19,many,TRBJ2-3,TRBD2,TGTGCCAGTAGTACTCCGGGACTAGCGGGAGCTCCAGATACGCAGTATTTT,CASSTPGLAGAPDTQYF
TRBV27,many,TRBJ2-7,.,TGTGCCAGCAGAGACAACTACGAGCAGTACTTC,CASRDNYEQYF
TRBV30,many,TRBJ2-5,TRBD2,TGTGCCTGGACTAGCGGGAGGGTGGGGGAGACCCAGTACTTC,CAWTSGRVGETQYF
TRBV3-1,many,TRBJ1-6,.,TGTGCCAGCAGCCAAGACAGGGATTCACCCCTCCACTTT,CASSQDRDSPLHF
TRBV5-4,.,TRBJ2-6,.,TGTGCCAGCAGCGGACCGAACTCTGGGGCCAACGTCCTGACTTTC,CASSGPNSGANVLTF
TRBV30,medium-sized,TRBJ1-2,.,TGTGCCTGGGTACGGGGCGGTGGCTACACCTTC,CAWVRGGGYTF
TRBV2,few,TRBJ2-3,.,TGTGCCAGCAGTGCTCTAGAAAGAGATACGCAGTATTTT,CASSALERDTQYF
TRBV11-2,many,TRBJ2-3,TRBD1,TGTGCCAGCAGCTTGGACAGGAGCACAGATACGCAGTATTTT,CASSLDRSTDTQYF
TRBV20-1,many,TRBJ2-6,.,TGCAGTGCTGAGACAAGCTCTGGGGCCAACGTCCTGACTTTC,CSAETSSGANVLTF
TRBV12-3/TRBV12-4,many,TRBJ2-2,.,TGTGCCAGCAGACCTCTAGCTTTTACCGGGGAGCTGTTTTTT,CASRPLAFTGELFF
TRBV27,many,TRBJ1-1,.,TGTGCCAGCAGTCTAGATGGGGACCTGGGGGTGAACACTGAAGCTTTCTTT,CASSLDGDLGVNTEAFF
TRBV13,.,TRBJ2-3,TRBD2,TGTGCCAACATCCGAAGGACTAGCGGGAGCGCAGATACGCAGTATTTT,CANIRRTSGSADTQYF